Sequencing of this TCR beta chain was carried out in a study of cytomegalovirus exposure and HLA in healthy donors. Germline V gives CDR1 SGHAT, CDR2 FQNNGV. Trimming removed 4 bases from V and 6 bases from J; junction bases left unmatched: 14. The CDR3 is 16 amino acids. Sequencing was performed with immunoSEQ multiplex PCR; in TCRdb, only in-frame clones are kept and a portion is missing. The sample holds 55,000 to 75,000 clones, 80% to 95% seen once. The source of this sequence is a young man in good health and CMV-seropositive. V gene TRBV11-2 combines with J gene TRBJ2-7; 8 bases agree with TRBD2. What was sequenced was PBMCs. CDR3 in DNA: TGTGCCAGCAGCTCCCGGGAGGGGGGGAATTACGGCGAGCAGTACTTC. It specifies CASSSREGGNYGEQYF.